The rows below give T cell receptor beta chains drawn from one sample of a study of blood T cell repertoires in COVID-19. Method: immunoSEQ multiplex PCR; TCRdb's copy keeps in-frame clones and lacks some. Of approximately 66,000 clones listed, around nine tenths were seen once; the top ten hold roughly 1.4%. Sequences were obtained from peripheral blood. All receptors come from a man in his 60s with acute or convalescent COVID-19. CDR3s include the opening cysteine and the closing phenylalanine or tryptophan. D genes are given only for firm matches.

v_call,j_call,d_call,cdr3_aa,cdr3_nt
TRBV5-4,TRBJ1-6,TRBD1,CASSGDSYNSPLHF,TGTGCCAGCAGCGGGGACAGCTATAATTCACCCCTCCACTTT
TRBV19,TRBJ1-3,.,CASKRQVYSGNTIYF,TGTGCCAGTAAGAGACAGGTTTACTCTGGAAACACCATATATTTT
TRBV29-1,TRBJ2-7,.,CSVRTDTYEQYF,TGCAGCGTGCGGACAGATACCTACGAGCAGTACTTC
TRBV7-2,TRBJ2-1,TRBD2,CASSLDSGGSNNEQFF,TGTGCCAGCAGCTTAGACAGCGGGGGGAGTAACAATGAGCAGTTCTTC
TRBV9,TRBJ2-3,.,CASSVEGGRTDTQYF,TGTGCCAGCAGCGTAGAAGGCGGCAGAACAGATACGCAGTATTTT
TRBV30,TRBJ2-5,TRBD1,CAWSIQGAGTQYF,TGTGCCTGGAGCATACAGGGGGCAGGGACCCAGTACTTC
TRBV6-5,TRBJ1-5,.,CASRWQRDQPQHF,TGTGCCAGCAGATGGCAGAGGGATCAGCCCCAGCATTTT
TRBV5-6,TRBJ1-5,.,CASSLSRGNQPQHF,TGTGCCAGCAGCTTGAGCAGGGGCAATCAGCCCCAGCATTTT
TRBV30,TRBJ1-2,.,CAWNTNLNYGYTF,TGTGCCTGGAACACTAACTTAAACTATGGCTACACCTTC
TRBV5-1,TRBJ1-5,.,CASSSGQRTKSNQPQHF,TGCGCCAGCAGCTCCGGACAGAGAACAAAAAGCAATCAGCCCCAGCATTTT